Listed here are 9 T cell receptor beta chains from one sample, sequenced in a study of T cells after yellow fever vaccination. TCRdb analysed the 5' RACE reads with MiXCR anew, one entry per CDR3 protein. The sample consists of just under 600,000 distinct CDR3 sequences, 13% of them appearing once. Here the sequenced sample was PBMCs, taken on the day of the yellow fever booster vaccination. These receptors were taken from a man aged 30 to 39 who received the YFV17D yellow fever vaccine.

This rearrangement joins TRBV20-1 to TRBJ2-7, with TRBD1 matching 12 bases. Germline CDR1 and CDR2: DFQATT and SNEGSKA (reference sequence). Trimming removed 6 bases from V and 11 bases from J; junction bases left unmatched: 8. This CDR3 is built from 12 residues. The CDR3 is CSALGGTGGEYF. The DNA of the CDR3 is TGCAGTGCCCTCGGGGGGACAGGGGGCGAGTACTTC.

This clonotype was picked up a small number of times. This chain joins TRBV5-1 and TRBJ2-1, with 11 bases identical to TRBD2. Germline loops: CDR1 SGHRS, CDR2 YFSETQ. V lost 7 bases, J lost 9 bases, and 12 bases stayed unmatched. This CDR3 contains 15 residues. The CDR3 reads CASRLELAGVGEQFF. In DNA, the CDR3 is TGCGCCAGCCGGCTAGAACTAGCGGGAGTCGGTGAGCAGTTCTTC.

The chain carries TRBV6-2 or TRBV6-3 and TRBJ2-1; D is unresolved. This CDR3 has 17 amino acids. Germline values: CDR1 MNHEY, CDR2 SVGEGT. V was cut by 1 base and J by 2 bases, with 15 bases left in between. CDR3 loop: CASSYFEASWAYNEQFF. The CDR3 DNA is TGTGCCAGCAGTTACTTTGAGGCGTCTTGGGCCTACAATGAGCAGTTCTTC.

The chain joins TRBV6-5 to TRBJ2-2; no clear D. This CDR3 spans 14 amino acids. Trimming left V 0 bases short and J 0 bases short, with 2 bases between. CDR1 and CDR2 from the germline V gene are MNHEY and SVGAGI. The CDR3 spells CASSYSTNTGELFF. DNA for the CDR3: TGTGCCAGCAGTTACTCTACGAACACCGGGGAGCTGTTTTTT.

Ten or more counts support this clonotype. V gene TRBV19 combines with J gene TRBJ2-1, with D perhaps TRBD2 (6 bases). CDR1 and CDR2 from the germline V gene are LNHDA and SQIVND (reference sequence). The CDR3 length is 12 residues. V lost 3 bases and J 7 bases, leaving 7 bases between the germline ends. CDR3 region: CASSMGGNEQFF. The CDR3 region has the DNA TGTGCCAGTAGTATGGGGGGAAATGAGCAGTTCTTC.

The chain carries TRBV7-2 and TRBJ2-7; 9 bases are shared with TRBD1. This CDR3 is 17 amino acids long. In germline, CDR1 is SGHTA, CDR2 FQGNSA. With 4 bases clipped from V and 4 bases from J, the junction kept 14 bases outside the gene matches. CDR3 protein: CASSWELGTGFRYEQYF. As DNA, the CDR3 is TGTGCCAGCAGCTGGGAACTGGGGACAGGGTTCCGGTACGAGCAGTACTTC.

This clonotype has only a few counts. The CDR3 is CASSLGLGTPNYGYTF. The CDR3 coding sequence is TGTGCCAGCAGCTTAGGTTTGGGGACACCTAACTATGGCTACACCTTC. The rearrangement joins TRBV7-8 to TRBJ1-2, with D possibly being TRBD1 (6 bases). The CDR3 totals 16 residues. Germline V gene sequence: CDR1 SGHVS, CDR2 FQNEAQ. Trimming pared 1 base from V and 0 bases from J, leaving 12 bases between.

The V call is TRBV6-1, the J call TRBJ1-1, with D maybe TRBD1 (5 bases). Germline CDR1 and CDR2: MNHNS and SASEGT. This CDR3 has 15 residues. Trimming stripped 5 bases from V and 5 bases from J, with 18 bases between. CDR3 sequence reads: CASSPRWGRGTEAFF. In nucleotides, the CDR3 is TGTGCCAGCAGTCCGCGTTGGGGACGAGGGACTGAAGCTTTCTTT.

The chain joins TRBV18 to TRBJ1-5; D is uncertain. The CDR3 runs 13 residues. V was shortened by 5 bases and J by 4 bases, with 9 bases between the two germline ends. Germline V gene data show CDR1 as KGHSH and CDR2 as LQKENI. For the CDR3, the DNA is TGTGCCAGCTCAGCTCGATATAATCAGCCCCAGCATTTT. Translating it yields CASSARYNQPQHF.